Each of the 26 T cell receptor beta chains below was sequenced from the same sample in a study of T cells in Graves' hyperthyroidism and ophthalmopathy. Template material for amplifying TCR beta CDR3 regions consisted of RNA transcripts. A first-round RT-PCR of the TCR CDR3 used the HTBI primer set. Via MiXCR, TCRdb re-called the multiplex PCR reads, giving one row per CDR3 protein. This sample carries more than 300,000 distinct CDR3 sequences, approximately 17% of them seen once, and the ten largest clones take about 38%. The material sequenced was blood. The receptors come from a man aged 18 to 30 with Graves' ophthalmopathy.

This clonotype has more than one count but fewer than ten. The V and J genes are TRBV7-9 and TRBJ2-7; 11 nucleotides match TRBD1. J gave up 4 bases and V 5 bases, and 10 bases lay outside the gene matches. The CDR3 is 16 residues long. Germline V lookup: CDR1 SEHNR, CDR2 FQNEAQ (reference sequence). The CDR3 sequence is CASSGQGAGKGYEQYF. DNA for the CDR3: TGTGCCAGCAGCGGACAGGGGGCGGGCAAAGGATACGAGCAGTACTTC.

This clonotype was picked up many times. The chain employs TRBV2 and TRBJ1-5; unclear D gene. The CDR3 spans 13 residues. Trimming took off 7 bases at V and 4 bases at J, with 11 bases between the two ends. Per the germline V gene, CDR1 is SNHLY and CDR2 is FYNNEI. The CDR3 nucleotides are TGTGCCAGCAAAGGAAGGGAGAATCAGCCCCAGCATTTT. Translated, it gives CASKGRENQPQHF.

The chain employs TRBV20-1 and TRBJ2-5, with 9 nucleotides matching TRBD2. From germline, CDR1 is DFQATT and CDR2 SNEGSKA (reference sequence). Germline trimming cut 0 bases from V and 5 bases from J; bases unmatched to any gene: 7. The CDR3 loop spans 15 amino acids. The CDR3 DNA reads as TGCAGTGCTAGAGATTTGGCGGGGGGGCGGGAGACCCAGTACTTC. Residues: CSARDLAGGRETQYF.

This clonotype was picked up many times. V usage is TRBV3-1 and J usage is TRBJ2-1, with 7 bases fitting TRBD1. CDR3 length equals 15 residues. Germline trimming cut 5 bases from V and 9 bases from J; bases unmatched to any gene: 13. Germline assignment: CDR1 LGHDT and CDR2 YNNKEL (reference sequence). The CDR3, as DNA: TGTGCCAGCAGCTACTGGACAGGTGGGGTTTCTGAGCAGTTCTTC. It encodes CASSYWTGGVSEQFF.

This clonotype was seen more than once but under ten times. The genes are TRBV6-1 and TRBJ2-2; 8 bases are shared with TRBD1. CDR3 length equals 15 residues. Per germline, CDR1 MNHNS and CDR2 SASEGT. J lost 0 bases, V lost 11 bases, and 8 bases had no gene match. The CDR3 is CAGTPGQANTGELFF. The CDR3 DNA reads as TGTGCCGGTACTCCGGGACAGGCGAACACCGGGGAGCTGTTTTTT.

The gene calls are TRBV7-9 and TRBJ2-7; TRBD1 agrees at 8 bases. The CDR3 length is 16 residues. Trimming removed 5 bases from V and 6 bases from J; junction bases left unmatched: 15. Germline V CDR1 and CDR2: SEHNR, FQNEAQ (reference sequence). The CDR3 sequence is CASSASRTGQLAEQYF. Written as DNA, the CDR3 is TGTGCCAGCAGCGCCTCTCGGACAGGGCAGTTGGCCGAGCAGTACTTC.

This clonotype showed up just a few times. This chain uses TRBV2 with TRBJ1-3, with D possibly matching TRBD1 (5 bases). Germline V gene sequence: CDR1 SNHLY, CDR2 FYNNEI. The CDR3 loop spans 14 amino acids. Between the trimmed V and J ends, which lost 6 bases and 0 bases, there was a span of 9 bases. The CDR3 nucleotides are TGTGCCAGCAGGGCAGGGTACTCTGGAAACACCATATATTTT. Amino acid sequence: CASRAGYSGNTIYF.

This clonotype was detected a few times. The chain links TRBV12-3 or TRBV12-4 to TRBJ2-7; D is unresolved. The CDR3 has 13 residues. V lost 5 bases and J 6 bases, leaving 14 bases between the germline ends. The CDR3 protein is CASSAGYHPEQYF. The DNA for the CDR3 is TGTGCCAGCAGTGCCGGCTACCACCCCGAGCAGTACTTC.

On this clonotype: One end of the junction fails to match germline, which may point to a read error. The J gene is TRBJ2-3, the V gene TRBV5-5; D gene uncertain. The CDR3 consists of 15 residues. Germline CDR1 reads SGHKS; CDR2 reads YYEKEE (reference sequence). The CDR3 DNA reads TGCGCCAGCAGCTCCGACCGACCAGAAACGGATACGCAGTATTTT. It yields the protein CASSSDRPETDTQYF.

Ten or more counts support this clonotype. The chain couples TRBV18 to TRBJ1-1, with 7 bases matching TRBD1. V was clipped by 6 bases and J by 1 base; unmatched bases: 2. CDR1 and CDR2 from the germline V gene are KGHSH and LQKENI. The CDR3 is 13 residues long. The CDR3 is CASSGQENTEAFF. The DNA of the CDR3 is TGTGCCAGCTCCGGACAGGAGAACACTGAAGCTTTCTTT.

The chain uses TRBV7-3 and TRBJ2-7; TRBD1 might be the D (6 bases). The V gene's germline CDR1 is SGHTA and CDR2 FQGTGA. Trimming cost V 5 bases and J 4 bases, with 18 bases left between them. This CDR3 region has 15 residues. CDR3 region: CASSPAVGASYEQYF. DNA for the CDR3: TGTGCCAGCAGCCCGGCCGTGGGGGCGAGTTACGAGCAGTACTTC.

Many counts were recorded for this clonotype. V usage is TRBV2 and J usage is TRBJ2-1, with D possibly TRBD2 on 5 matching bases. The CDR3 is 12 amino acids. Trimming removed 2 bases at V and 12 bases at J, with 11 bases between. Looked up from germline, CDR1 is SNHLY and CDR2 is FYNNEI. The CDR3 loop is CASSEFGDLQFF. DNA for the CDR3: TGTGCCAGCAGTGAATTCGGGGATTTGCAGTTCTTC.

This clonotype turned up a few times. The chain uses TRBV5-1 and TRBJ1-2; no firm D call. CDR1 is SGHRS, CDR2 YFSETQ, per germline. The germline V and J ends were trimmed by 4 bases and 3 bases, with 13 bases remaining between them. This CDR3 is 14 amino acids long. CDR3 DNA: TGCGCCAGCAGCCTGTTGTCGGCTTACTATGGCTACACCTTC. Protein sequence: CASSLLSAYYGYTF.

The V gene is TRBV27, the J gene TRBJ2-1; 8 nucleotides agree with TRBD2. This CDR3 contains 16 residues. With V trimmed by 0 bases and J by 5 bases, 6 bases remained unmatched. Germline V CDR1 and CDR2: MNHEY, SMNVEV (reference sequence). The CDR3, as DNA: TGTGCCAGCAGTTTATCTGGCGGGGGGCATAACAATGAGCAGTTCTTC. Amino acids: CASSLSGGGHNNEQFF.

The chain has TRBV19 and TRBJ1-6; D uncertain. V shed 1 base and J shed 8 bases, with 9 bases lying between them. CDR1 and CDR2 from the germline V gene are LNHDA and SQIVND (reference sequence). This CDR3 comprises 14 residues. For the CDR3, the DNA is TGTGCCAGTAGTATAGTAGGCGGAGATTCACCCCTCCACTTT. As protein: CASSIVGGDSPLHF.

Written as DNA, the CDR3 is TGTGCCAGCAGCTGGGACATCCAGCCCCAGCATTTT. It is translated as CASSWDIQPQHF. V and J are TRBV7-8 and TRBJ1-5; TRBD1 is a possible D gene (6 bases). The germline V and J ends were trimmed by 4 bases and 7 bases, with 8 bases remaining between them. The CDR3 runs 12 residues. Germline values: CDR1 SGHVS, CDR2 FQNEAQ.

The rearrangement links TRBV4-1 to TRBJ1-5, with D possibly matching TRBD1 (6 bases). Germline CDR1 and CDR2: MGHRA and YSYEKL. V lost 0 bases and J lost 1, with 22 bases in between. The CDR3 runs to 20 residues. CDR3: CASSQDPLRQGPVSNQPQHF. The CDR3 DNA sequence: TGCGCCAGCAGCCAAGACCCCCTGAGGCAGGGGCCGGTGAGCAATCAGCCCCAGCATTTT.

The chain joins TRBV20-1 to TRBJ2-3; 8 positions match TRBD1. Per the germline V gene, CDR1 is DFQATT and CDR2 is SNEGSKA (reference sequence). This CDR3 is 14 amino acids long. With V trimmed by 7 bases and J by 2 bases, 8 bases remained unmatched. The CDR3 DNA reads TGCAGTGGGCAACAGGGGGTGACCACAGATACGCAGTATTTT. It specifies CSGQQGVTTDTQYF.

This clonotype was counted many times. The V gene is TRBV10-3, the J gene TRBJ1-1; tentatively, D is TRBD1 (5 bases). This CDR3 spans 16 amino acids. CDR1 is ENHRY, CDR2 SYGVKD, per germline. V dropped 1 base and J dropped 3 bases, with 15 bases sitting between them. The CDR3 loop reads CAISEFDNRFDTEAFF. CDR3 bases: TGTGCCATCAGTGAGTTCGATAACAGGTTCGACACTGAAGCTTTCTTT.

Ten or more counts support this clonotype. V is TRBV10-3 and J is TRBJ1-1, with no clear D. Trimming shortened V by 9 bases and J by 1 base, and 9 bases separated the two germline ends. The CDR3 extends over 12 amino acids. In germline, CDR1 is ENHRY, CDR2 SYGVKD. The DNA of the CDR3 is TGTGCCATTGCTAACCCGAACACTGAAGCTTTCTTT. Translating it yields CAIANPNTEAFF.

In this sample, this clonotype turned up many times. V gene TRBV6-1 combines with J gene TRBJ2-1; tentatively, D is TRBD1 (6 bases). The CDR3 has 14 amino acids. Trimming took 6 bases from V and 5 from J, leaving 14 bases between them. From germline, CDR1 is MNHNS and CDR2 SASEGT. The CDR3 coding sequence is TGTGCCAGCAGGCAACAGGGACCAGACAATGAGCAGTTCTTC. This encodes CASRQQGPDNEQFF.

This clonotype was detected a few times. V gene TRBV7-6 combines with J gene TRBJ2-2, with D hard to call. CDR1 is SGHVS, CDR2 FNYEAQ, per germline. V was clipped by 0 bases and J by 4 bases, with 9 bases between them. The CDR3 is 15 residues long. CDR3 in amino acids: CASSLASPPTGELFF. The CDR3 region has the DNA TGTGCCAGCAGCTTAGCCTCTCCCCCCACCGGGGAGCTGTTTTTT.

The sample holds many counts of this clonotype. The chain combines TRBV11-2 with TRBJ2-1; D is ambiguous. The V gene lost 5 bases and the J gene lost 6 bases, with 11 bases spanning the gap. Germline V gene lookup returns CDR1 SGHAT and CDR2 FQNNGV. This CDR3 spans 13 amino acids. CDR3 nucleotides: TGTGCCAGCAGCGTGGACCTCCGCAATGAGCAGTTCTTC. It codes for CASSVDLRNEQFF. The full variable domain, in which reference TRBV11-2 and TRBJ2-1 provide the parts outside the CDR3, is EAGVAQSPRYKIIEKRQSVAFWCNPISGHATLYWYQQILGQGPKLLIQFQNNGVVDDSQLPKDRFSAERLKGVDSTLKIQPAKLEDSAVYLCASSVDLRNEQFFGPGTRLTVL.

This clonotype has at least ten counts. This rearrangement joins TRBV6-1 to TRBJ2-7; 9 bases fit TRBD1. J was trimmed by 0 bases and V by 8 bases; bases with no gene match: 8. This CDR3 has 15 amino acids. CDR1 and CDR2 from the germline V gene are MNHNS and SASEGT. CDR3 sequence (DNA): TGTGCCAGCGGGGGTCGACAGGGGGTCTCCTACGAGCAGTACTTC. It codes for CASGGRQGVSYEQYF.

This clonotype was seen a few times. The rearrangement joins TRBV19 to TRBJ1-2; 9 bases line up with TRBD1. With V trimmed by 6 bases and J by 6 bases, 11 bases remained unmatched. The V gene's germline CDR1 is LNHDA and CDR2 SQIVND (reference sequence). The CDR3 spans 15 residues. DNA for the CDR3: TGTGCCAGTAGCATTGACAGGGGGATGAGGCATGGCTACACCTTC. It encodes CASSIDRGMRHGYTF.

Regarding this clonotype: The junction differs from germline at one of its ends, possibly a read error. The chain couples TRBV7-3 to TRBJ2-1; 7 bases agree with TRBD1. Germline CDR1 reads SGHTA; CDR2 reads FQGTGA. The CDR3 runs 13 residues. The CDR3 sequence is CASSFTGDNEQFF. The DNA of the CDR3 is TGCGCCAGCAGCTTCACAGGGGACAATGAGCAGTTCTTC.